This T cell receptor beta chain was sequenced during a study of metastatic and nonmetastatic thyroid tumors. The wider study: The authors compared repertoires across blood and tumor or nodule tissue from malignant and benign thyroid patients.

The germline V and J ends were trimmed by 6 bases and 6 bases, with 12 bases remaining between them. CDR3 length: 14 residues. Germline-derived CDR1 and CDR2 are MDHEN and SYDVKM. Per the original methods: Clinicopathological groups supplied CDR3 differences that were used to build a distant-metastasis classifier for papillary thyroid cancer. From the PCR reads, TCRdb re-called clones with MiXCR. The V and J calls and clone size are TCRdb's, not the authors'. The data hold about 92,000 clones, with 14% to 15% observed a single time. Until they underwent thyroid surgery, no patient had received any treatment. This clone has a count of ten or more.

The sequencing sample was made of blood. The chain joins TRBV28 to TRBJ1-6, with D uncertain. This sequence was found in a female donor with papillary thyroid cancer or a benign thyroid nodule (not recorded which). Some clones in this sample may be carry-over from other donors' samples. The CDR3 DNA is TGTGCCAGCAGACTTCCGGGCTCTAATTCACCCCTCCACTTT. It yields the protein CASRLPGSNSPLHF.